Listed below are T cell receptor beta chains from one sample, sequenced in a study of graft-versus-host responses after intestinal transplantation. What these receptors recognize is not known. The method was immunoSEQ multiplex PCR; TCRdb's version includes in-frame clones alone and lacks a portion of them. The sample records approximately 70,000 clones, over 75% being singletons. The input for sequencing was unstimulated CD4+ T cells sorted from spleen or lymph node cells, taken before transplant. The receptors were gathered from a human donor who was the organ donor for an intestinal transplant. The conserved cysteine and the conserved F or W are not part of the CDR3 here. A D gene is named only where the DNA matches it firmly.

CDR3aa	d_gene	v_gene	j_gene
ASSLGAGQNTEAF	-	TRBV5-1	TRBJ1-1
AISEQGAYTIY	TRBD1	TRBV10-3	TRBJ1-3
ASSLGVGQPQH	-	TRBV6-4	TRBJ1-5
ASRHQGAWGYT	TRBD1	TRBV6-5	TRBJ1-2
ASSEGAKSSPLH	-	TRBV25-1	TRBJ1-6
ASGPPANTGELF	-	TRBV5-4	TRBJ2-2
ASSLLPGTSGGVHEQF	TRBD2	TRBV27	TRBJ2-1
ASSDLRVAGGYT	-	TRBV9	TRBJ1-2
ASSPDRSNTEAF	-	TRBV28	TRBJ1-1
ASSQGQGGDTGELF	-	TRBV4-2	TRBJ2-2
ASSTWGRDEQF	TRBD2	TRBV25-1	TRBJ2-1
ASISTVAGELF	-	TRBV6-1	TRBJ2-2
ASSLGTVMNTEAF	TRBD1	TRBV28	TRBJ1-1
ASSVVSGGKYNEQF	TRBD2	TRBV9	TRBJ2-1
ASSAFRDTQETQY	-	TRBV9	TRBJ2-5
ATHTGSSGNTIY	-	TRBV6-5	TRBJ1-3
ASSMGSTGAMSRAF	TRBD1	TRBV19	TRBJ1-1
ASSLDPSGVNTGELF	TRBD2	TRBV7-2	TRBJ2-2
ASSLLGGNTEAF	-	TRBV11-2	TRBJ1-1
ASSQSGQGATDTQY	TRBD1	TRBV4-3	TRBJ2-3
ASSQDADNQPQH	-	TRBV4-2	TRBJ1-5
ASSRKTGEGYGYT	TRBD1	TRBV27	TRBJ1-2
ASSELAPEAF	-	TRBV6-1	TRBJ1-1
ASSYPDYGYT	-	TRBV6-6	TRBJ1-2
ASSLVQSTDTQY	-	TRBV5-1	TRBJ2-3
ASSFNGNSNQPQH	-	TRBV5-5	TRBJ1-5
ASSSITGPSGELF	-	TRBV7-2	TRBJ2-2
ASSFRGPQETQY	-	TRBV7-2	TRBJ2-5
ASSLGLQGNYGYT	TRBD1	TRBV5-1	TRBJ1-2
ASSLDQRGGNEQF	TRBD2	TRBV5-1	TRBJ2-1
ASTLPGGSHSTGELF	-	TRBV7-9	TRBJ2-2
ASSTRQGRVNTEAF	TRBD1	TRBV27	TRBJ1-1
SSSGYNEQF	-	TRBV20-1	TRBJ2-1
ASSLELEGTGELF	-	TRBV7-8	TRBJ2-2
SVQGANYGYT	TRBD1	TRBV29-1	TRBJ1-2
ASSSQSFSGGTDTQY	TRBD2	TRBV11-3	TRBJ2-3
ASSQDGVSEKLF	-	TRBV4-3	TRBJ1-4
ASYRGKNTEAF	TRBD1	TRBV28	TRBJ1-1
ASSYGTGGRADTQY	TRBD1	TRBV6-5	TRBJ2-3
ASSKGARLFSNEKLF	-	TRBV9	TRBJ1-4